The next 6 T cell receptor beta chains were all read from a single sample in a study of blood T cells in healthy people across ages (dated by TCRdb to the mid-2010s). The library was generated by 5' RACE. Sequenced using an Illumina HiSeq 2500. A second PCR of roughly 7 to 11 cycles was performed with a sample-barcoded 5' primer and a J-beta primer mix. Using fastp trimming at Q25 and MiXCR clonotype assembly, TCRdb reanalyzed the public sequencing data and kept in-frame beta chains. Every distinct CDR3 protein forms one entry, paired with its most common genes and DNA. The sample table records hundreds of thousands of distinct CDR3 sequences; more than 25% of these occur just once. 17% of the sample belongs to the ten largest clones. Sequencing was performed on blood. The receptors derive from a woman older than 75 in good health.

The J gene is TRBJ1-4, the V gene TRBV5-1; 8 bases line up with TRBD1. V lost 0 bases, J lost 4 bases, and 5 bases stayed unmatched. The CDR3 covers 16 residues. Per the germline V gene, CDR1 is SGHRS and CDR2 is YFSETQ. The CDR3 nucleotides are TGCGCCAGCAGCTTGGCCCCGGGACAGGTTAATGAAAAACTGTTTTTT. This sequence encodes CASSLAPGQVNEKLFF.

Many counts were recorded for this clonotype. The rearrangement uses TRBV6-5 and TRBJ2-5; 9 bases fit TRBD2. Germline V gene sequence: CDR1 MNHEY, CDR2 SVGAGI. The CDR3 runs 16 residues. The trim removed 1 base at V and 4 bases at J, leaving 7 bases unmatched. For the CDR3, the DNA is TGTGCCAGCAGTTACTTTGCTAGCGGGGTGGGAGAGACCCAGTACTTC. Its protein is CASSYFASGVGETQYF.

This clonotype was seen ten or more times. The chain links TRBV6-2 or TRBV6-3 to TRBJ2-3; D call uncertain. Trimming left V 2 bases short and J 3 bases short, with 3 bases between. Germline loops: CDR1 MNHEY, CDR2 SVGEGT. This CDR3 region has 12 residues. The CDR3 protein is CASSYPTDTQYF. The CDR3 nucleotides are TGTGCCAGCAGTTACCCTACAGATACGCAGTATTTT.

This clonotype has just a few counts. A read error is possible here, since a much larger clone lies one base away. This rearrangement joins TRBV25-1 to TRBJ1-6; D unresolved. This CDR3 has 14 amino acids. Looked up from germline, CDR1 is MGHDK and CDR2 is SYGVNS. This CDR3 is CASSEGGPGSPPHF. DNA of the CDR3: TGTGCCAGCAGTGAGGGCGGCCCGGGGTCACCCCCCCACTTT.

This clonotype was seen repeatedly, ten times or more. This chain connects TRBV7-2 to TRBJ2-7, with D perhaps matching TRBD1 or TRBD2 (6 bases each). The germline V gene has CDR1 SGHTA and CDR2 FQGNSA. This CDR3 has 15 amino acids. Trimming took 3 bases from V and 4 from J, leaving 16 bases between them. CDR3 sequence: CASSFSEGGQYEQYF. CDR3 coding DNA: TGTGCCAGCAGCTTCTCTGAGGGGGGCCAGTACGAGCAGTACTTC.

This clonotype showed up just a few times. This sequence joins TRBV7-9 and TRBJ2-2, with 7 bases aligning to TRBD1. V trimming: 4 bases; J trimming: 4 bases; junction bases outside the gene matches: 3. The CDR3 contains 14 residues. Germline CDR1 SEHNR, CDR2 FQNEAQ (reference sequence). The CDR3 protein is CASSSTGVTGELFF. CDR3 coding DNA: TGTGCCAGCAGCTCAACAGGGGTCACCGGGGAGCTGTTTTTT.